This TCR beta chain stems from a study of molecular identifiers for immune sequencing clone quantification. The CDR3 has 15 residues. Germline CDR1 and CDR2: MDHEN and SYDVKM. V trimming: 8 bases; J trimming: 0 bases; junction bases outside the gene matches: 6. Methods described previously were used for bulk TCR libraries, and listed TCR primers were applied. From the PCR reads, TCRdb called clonotypes with MiXCR, one entry per CDR3 protein. The sample contains about 630,000 distinct CDR3 sequences, 25% of which appear only once. The receptor's source is a human donor in good health. Some libraries in this study had Jurkat cell RNA spiked in. The chain is built from TRBV28 and TRBJ2-4; 8 nucleotides line up with TRBD1. The sample comprised naive CD8+ T cells from blood, with Jurkat cell RNA spiked in. Described subset: FACS-sorted CD8+CD4-CCR7+CD45RA+ naive T cells. The CDR3 coding sequence is TGTGCCAGCGGTTACAGGGGGTTAGCCAAAAACATTCAGTACTTC. This encodes CASGYRGLAKNIQYF.